This record covers a single T cell receptor (beta chain). The specificity of this receptor is unknown. No base quality values were provided; no much bigger clone lies one nucleotide off. RNA was extracted with the RNeasy kit and roughly 0.5 to 1 ug was reverse transcribed using random hexamers. The immunoSEQ multiplex PCR assay, which covers 54 Vbeta and 13 Jbeta segments, was used to amplify TCR beta CDR3 regions. PCR amplification bias was corrected by using a synthetic template baseline for primer optimization and computational correction. In the original analysis: Only productive sequences were kept, with reads annotated to V, D and J genes according to IMGT and analyzed in immunoSEQ Analyzer. Clonality was calculated as one minus the Shannon entropy normalized by log2 of the number of productive unique sequences. For each patient and control, public and private clones were evaluated among the 100 most prevalent clones. Clones were defined as Susac-specific if absent from the healthy and MS cohorts, from under 1,200 published viral clones and from other ImmuneACCESS disease sequences. TCRdb reran the public reads through fastp at Q25 and MiXCR, keeping productive beta chains. Rows are unified per CDR3 protein, each entry keeping the most common DNA and genes. TCRdb's processing, not the authors' own work, is the source of the V and J calls. Here the sample has about 130,000 distinct CDR3 sequences; about 94% occur a single time. The top ten clones comprise over 0.1% of the sample.

Peripheral blood CD8+ and CD4+ T cells from healthy donors, Susac syndrome patients and multiple sclerosis patients were profiled using high-throughput TCR beta sequencing. The multiple sclerosis controls were treatment-naive patients whose relapsing-remitting disease, either stable or active, fulfilled the revised McDonald criteria. CD8+ TEMRA cells were enriched by FACS, while bulk CD8+ and CD4+ T cells were purified by magnetic negative isolation. Blood was drawn into EDTA tubes, processed within 24 hours, and PBMCs were isolated by density gradient centrifugation. PBMCs destined for TCR sequencing were cryopreserved in liquid nitrogen and later thawed in a 37 °C water bath. A purity of at least 90% was achieved for sorted or isolated CD4+, CD8+ and CD8+ TEMRA cells. The data originate from a study of CD8 T cells in Susac syndrome (dated by TCRdb to the late 2010s). As for the study more broadly: The study used repertoire sequencing to test whether antigen drove CD8+ T cell activation and differentiation in Susac syndrome.

Here is what the overall study found, with its caveats: The number of individuals in the TCR sequencing and HLA analysis was acknowledged as relatively small.

The junction carries 12 bases between V and J, which are trimmed by 2 bases and 5 bases respectively. Measured from the cysteine to the phenylalanine, the CDR3 is 14 residues long. Here the CDR3 DNA is all that survives: 42 bases in frame from base 1. Sequences WSHSY (CDR1) and SAAADI (CDR2) are obtained from the germline V gene. The origin of this receptor is a human donor with multiple sclerosis. What was sequenced was CD4+ T cells from PBMCs. The chain employs TRBV10-2 and TRBJ1-2, with no D gene named confidently. At the DNA level, the sequence is TGCGCCAGCAGTGAGGGAGGTAGCAATTATGGCTACACCTTC. Translated, it gives CASSEGGSNYGYTF.